This T cell receptor (beta chain) was obtained from a study of T cell clones after liver transplantation. Study-level background: Patients counted as tolerant after at least one year off all immunosuppression, enzymes not exceeding twice normal.

Germline V gives CDR1 LNHDA, CDR2 SQIVND (reference sequence). This CDR3 region has 13 residues. V dropped 1 base and J dropped 3 bases, with 7 bases sitting between them. Sequencing was performed with immunoSEQ multiplex PCR; in TCRdb, only in-frame clones are kept and a portion is missing. In the table there are 55,000 or so clones, about two thirds of which are singletons. The V gene is TRBV19, the J gene TRBJ2-7; tentative D call: TRBD1 (5 bases). Sequenced here: CD4+ T cells from blood, sampled before liver transplant. The source of this sequence is a human donor who received a liver transplant. DNA of the CDR3: TGTGCCAGTAGTATAGTCGACAGCTACGAGCAGTACTTC. Its translation: CASSIVDSYEQYF.